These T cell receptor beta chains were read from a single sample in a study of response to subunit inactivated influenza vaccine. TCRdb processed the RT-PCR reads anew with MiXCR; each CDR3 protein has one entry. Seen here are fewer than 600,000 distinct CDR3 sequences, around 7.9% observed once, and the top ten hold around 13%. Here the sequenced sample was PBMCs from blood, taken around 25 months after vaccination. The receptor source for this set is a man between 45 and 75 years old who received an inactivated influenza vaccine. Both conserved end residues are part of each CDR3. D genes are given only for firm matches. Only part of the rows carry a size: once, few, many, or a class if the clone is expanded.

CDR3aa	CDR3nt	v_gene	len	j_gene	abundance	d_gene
CASSKQGPYSNQPQHF	TGTGCCAGCAGCAAACAGGGACCGTATAGCAATCAGCCCCAGCATTTT	TRBV7-2	16	TRBJ1-5	NA	NA
CAWRSEKGINTEAFF	TGTGCCTGGAGAAGCGAAAAGGGGATAAACACTGAAGCTTTCTTT	TRBV30	15	TRBJ1-1	few	NA
CASSQDPSTNEKLFF	TGCGCCAGCAGCCAAGACCCCTCAACTAATGAAAAACTGTTTTTT	TRBV4-1	15	TRBJ1-4	many	NA
CASSLQDSPLHF	TGTGCCAGCAGTTTACAAGATTCACCCCTCCACTTT	TRBV12-3/TRBV12-4	12	TRBJ1-6	few	NA
CASSYYQGGGYGYTF	TGTGCCAGCAGCTACTACCAGGGAGGGGGCTATGGCTACACCTTC	TRBV7-8	15	TRBJ1-2	NA	NA
CAITEGDRAGNTIYF	TGTGCCATCACCGAGGGGGACAGGGCTGGAAACACCATATATTTT	TRBV10-3	15	TRBJ1-3	NA	TRBD1
CASSSQAGELFF	TGTGCCAGTAGTTCCCAGGCCGGGGAGCTGTTTTTT	TRBV19	12	TRBJ2-2	few	NA
CASSQSTGAGAFF	TGTGCCAGCAGCCAATCAACAGGCGCCGGAGCTTTCTTT	TRBV3-1	13	TRBJ1-1	few	NA
CASSPTSFEVGGYTF	TGTGCCAGCAGCCCAACCTCGTTTGAGGTCGGTGGCTACACCTTC	TRBV4-2	15	TRBJ1-2	few	NA
CASSLSGTGWGNEQFF	TGTGCCAGCAGCCTCTCCGGGACAGGGTGGGGCAATGAGCAGTTCTTC	TRBV7-2	16	TRBJ2-1	NA	TRBD1
CASSGGRHPPNEQFF	TGTGCCAGCAGCGGCGGGCGACACCCCCCAAATGAGCAGTTCTTC	TRBV7-2	15	TRBJ2-1	NA	NA
CASSETSSYNEQFF	TGCGCCAGCAGTGAAACAAGCTCCTACAATGAGCAGTTCTTC	TRBV10-1	14	TRBJ2-1	few	NA
CASSKLTFASILHQGSYEQYF	TGTGCCAGCAGCAAATTAACTTTCGCTAGCATCCTCCACCAAGGCTCCTACGAGCAGTACTTC	TRBV21-1	21	TRBJ2-7	many	NA
CASSQDSSRGQGYTF	TGTGCCAGCAGCCAAGATAGTTCCAGGGGGCAGGGCTACACCTTC	TRBV4-2	15	TRBJ1-2	many	TRBD1
CAISESGVVTGELFF	TGTGCCATCAGTGAGTCCGGAGTAGTCACCGGGGAGCTGTTTTTT	TRBV10-3	15	TRBJ2-2	NA	NA
CSASEGTRNQPQHF	TGCAGTGCCAGCGAGGGGACCCGAAATCAGCCCCAGCATTTT	TRBV20-1	14	TRBJ1-5	few	NA
CANGAQGYEQYF	TGTGCCAACGGGGCACAGGGCTACGAGCAGTACTTC	TRBV10-3	12	TRBJ2-7	NA	NA
CASSLGLGRGYYNEQFF	TGTGCCAGCAGCTTAGGTCTGGGACGGGGGTACTACAATGAGCAGTTCTTC	TRBV7-3	17	TRBJ2-1	NA	NA
CASSHLASHTGELFF	TGCGCCAGCAGTCATCTAGCCTCGCACACCGGGGAGCTGTTTTTT	TRBV23-1	15	TRBJ2-2	NA	NA
CASSQGANYGYTF	TGTGCCAGCAGCCAGGGGGCCAACTATGGCTACACCTTC	TRBV12-3/TRBV12-4	13	TRBJ1-2	many	TRBD1
CASSGPTTSGRGSGELFF	TGTGCCAGCAGCGGACCTACGACTAGCGGGAGAGGCTCGGGGGAGCTGTTTTTT	TRBV11-1	18	TRBJ2-2	few	TRBD2
CASITGNEQFF	TGTGCCAGCATAACAGGAAATGAGCAGTTCTTC	TRBV6-2/TRBV6-3	11	TRBJ2-1	NA	NA
CASSSALAGETQYF	TGCGCCAGCAGTTCCGCTCTAGCAGGGGAGACCCAGTACTTC	TRBV5-1	14	TRBJ2-5	NA	NA
CSARETAAGGYGYTF	TGCAGTGCTAGAGAAACGGCTGCCGGCGGCTATGGCTACACCTTC	TRBV20-1	15	TRBJ1-2	NA	NA
CSATGALVNTEAFF	TGCAGTGCGACAGGGGCTTTGGTAAACACTGAAGCTTTCTTT	TRBV20-1	14	TRBJ1-1	NA	TRBD1
CASSHPLTGTSSYEQYF	TGTGCCAGCAGCCATCCTCTTACCGGGACTAGCTCCTACGAGCAGTACTTC	TRBV7-9	17	TRBJ2-7	few	TRBD2
CASSLTRTGANVLTF	TGTGCCAGCAGTTTAACCAGGACTGGGGCCAACGTCCTGACTTTC	TRBV27	15	TRBJ2-6	few	NA
CASSSQQGRGTEAFF	TGTGCCAGCAGCTCACAACAGGGGCGCGGCACTGAAGCTTTCTTT	TRBV5-5	15	TRBJ1-1	many	TRBD1